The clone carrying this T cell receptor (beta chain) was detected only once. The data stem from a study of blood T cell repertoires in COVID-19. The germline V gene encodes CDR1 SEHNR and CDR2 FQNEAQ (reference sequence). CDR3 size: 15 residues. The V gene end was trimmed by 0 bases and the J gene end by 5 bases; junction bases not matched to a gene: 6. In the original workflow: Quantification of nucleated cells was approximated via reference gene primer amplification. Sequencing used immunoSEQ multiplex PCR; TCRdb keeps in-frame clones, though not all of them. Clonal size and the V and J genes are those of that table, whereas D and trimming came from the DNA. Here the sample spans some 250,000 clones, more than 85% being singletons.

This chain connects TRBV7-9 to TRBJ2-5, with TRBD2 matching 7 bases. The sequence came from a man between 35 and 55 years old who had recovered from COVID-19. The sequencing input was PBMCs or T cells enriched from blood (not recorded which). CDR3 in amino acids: CASSLAEGGWETQYF. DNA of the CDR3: TGTGCCAGCAGCTTAGCGGAGGGAGGGTGGGAGACCCAGTACTTC.